This TCR beta chain was documented in a study of control samples from healthy donors and cancer patients. Per the germline V gene, CDR1 is GTSNPN and CDR2 is SVGIG (reference sequence). Trimming cost V 3 bases and J 8 bases, with 19 bases left between them. The CDR3 extends over 15 amino acids. Libraries were prepared by immunoSEQ multiplex PCR; TCRdb keeps only in-frame clonotypes and omits some of them. The sample has fewer than 100,000 clones, around 80% seen once. V is TRBV30 and J is TRBJ1-4; possible D gene TRBD1, 6 bases. Sequencing was done on a sample of blood. The TCR sequence derives from a man in his 60s in good health. CDR3 residues: CAWRTGGQDSEKLFF. Here the CDR3 DNA reads TGTGCCTGGAGGACAGGCGGTCAAGATTCGGAAAAACTGTTTTTT.